This entry describes one T cell receptor beta chain. Some clones are missing from TCRdb's copy, which holds only in-frame ones; the method was immunoSEQ multiplex PCR. The sample records some 140,000 clones, less than 90% being singletons. These data originate in a study of control samples from healthy donors and cancer patients. This TCR came from a woman in her twenties or thirties in good health. Specimen: blood.

The CDR3 sequence is CASRRRPAAESTDTQYF. For the CDR3, the DNA is TGCGCCAGCCGAAGAAGACCAGCCGCGGAGAGCACAGATACGCAGTATTTT. This sequence joins TRBV5-1 and TRBJ2-3, with unresolved D. The length of the CDR3 is 17 residues. Trimming cost V 7 bases and J 0 bases, with 21 bases left between them. Germline CDR1 reads SGHRS; CDR2 reads YFSETQ.